This T cell receptor beta chain was found in a study of control samples from healthy donors and cancer patients. Profiled with immunoSEQ multiplex PCR; TCRdb holds only in-frame clones, not every one. The top ten clones hold around 0.92% of a sample with about 160,000 clones, over 95% of them seen once. V shed 0 bases and J shed 9 bases, with 12 bases lying between them. The germline CDR1 and CDR2 sequences are MGHRA and YSYEKL. CDR3 length equals 15 residues. The TCR sequence derives from a woman in her twenties or thirties in good health. The specimen was blood. V is TRBV4-1 and J is TRBJ1-6, with unresolved D. The CDR3 region has the DNA TGCGCCAGCAGCCAAGATTCAACCCGTCGTTCACCCCTCCACTTT. Translation gives CASSQDSTRRSPLHF.